This T cell receptor beta chain was captured in a study of technical replicates of blood from several donors. The table lists this clone with a count of one. Using immunoSEQ multiplex PCR, the repertoire was profiled, and TCRdb retains in-frame clones only, with some absent. The sample has approximately 100,000 clones; more than 90% are singletons. Germline CDR1 is MNHNS and CDR2 is SASEGT. The CDR3 consists of 14 residues. V was clipped by 6 bases and J by 2 bases; unmatched bases: 2. The TCR originated in a human donor in good health. V and J are TRBV6-1 and TRBJ1-5, with 9 bases identical to TRBD1. Sequenced: T cells isolated from PBMCs. The chain's CDR3 is CASRDRGGNQPQHF. CDR3 coding DNA: TGTGCCAGCAGAGACAGGGGGGGCAATCAGCCCCAGCATTTT.